These T cell receptor beta chains were read from a single sample in a study of shared clonotypes between healthy human individuals. Profiled with immunoSEQ multiplex PCR; TCRdb holds only in-frame clones, not every one. This sample yields about 700,000 clones, of which about 91% are seen a single time; more than 20% belongs to the top ten. The specimen was naive CD8+ T cells sorted from blood. These receptors came from a man younger than 40 in good health. Both conserved end residues are part of each CDR3. D genes are given only for firm matches. Clone size is not always given. Where it is, it says once, few, many or a class for expanded clones.

J	size	V	D	DNA	CDR3
TRBJ2-7	NA	TRBV27	NA	TGTGCCAGCAGTTATCGCAGCTCCTACGAGCAGTACTTC	CASSYRSSYEQYF
TRBJ2-1	NA	TRBV13	TRBD1	TGTGCCAGCAGTCACGGACAGGGGCCCTACAATGAGCAGTTCTTC	CASSHGQGPYNEQFF
TRBJ2-3	NA	TRBV27	NA	TGTGCCAGCAGTCCCCACTTAGGAGCGTTGGGAGGCACAGATACGCAGTATTTT	CASSPHLGALGGTDTQYF
TRBJ2-1	NA	TRBV25-1	TRBD1	TGTGCCACTGGGGGGACAGGGGCTAGAGATGAGCAGTTCTTC	CATGGTGARDEQFF
TRBJ1-1	NA	TRBV7-9	NA	TGTGCCAGCAGCTCTGGGGATTCTCCGCGGGCTGAAGCTTTCTTT	CASSSGDSPRAEAFF
TRBJ2-2	few	TRBV29-1	NA	TGCAGCGGGATAATCCTAAGCACCGGGGAGCTGTTTTTT	CSGIILSTGELFF
TRBJ1-5	NA	TRBV19	NA	TGTGCCAGTAGTATTATGGGGGATCAGCCCCAGCATTTT	CASSIMGDQPQHF
TRBJ2-5	NA	TRBV9	TRBD1	TGTGCCAGCAGCGAAGCTGGACAGGGGGAGACCCAGTACTTC	CASSEAGQGETQYF
TRBJ2-1	once	TRBV5-6	TRBD2	TGTGCCAGCAGCACCGGGACTAGTTGGTTGAATGAGCAGTTCTTC	CASSTGTSWLNEQFF
TRBJ2-7	once	TRBV27	NA	TGTGCCAGCAGTTTCGGGCAAAACTACGAGCAGTACTTC	CASSFGQNYEQYF
TRBJ1-1	NA	TRBV10-1	TRBD1	TGCGCCAGCAGTGACCACAGGGGGCGAACTGAAGCTTTCTTT	CASSDHRGRTEAFF
TRBJ2-5	NA	TRBV5-8	NA	TGTGCCAGCAGCTTGGGGTGGGCAGGGACCACCCAAGAGACCCAGTACTTC	CASSLGWAGTTQETQYF
TRBJ2-1	NA	TRBV13	TRBD2	TGTGCCAGCAGCTTAGGGACAGGTGTAGGGACTAGCGGTCTGGGCAATGAGCAGTTCTTC	CASSLGTGVGTSGLGNEQFF
TRBJ2-7	NA	TRBV19	TRBD2	TGTGCCAGTAGTATAACGGGAGGAACCTACGAGCAGTACTTC	CASSITGGTYEQYF
TRBJ2-1	NA	TRBV27	NA	TGTGCCAGCAGTTTTTCAGGGAACAATGAGCAGTTCTTC	CASSFSGNNEQFF
TRBJ2-7	NA	TRBV28	NA	TGTGCCAGCAGTTTGGCCTTCGGCAGCACAGTCTCCTACGAGCAGTACTTC	CASSLAFGSTVSYEQYF
TRBJ2-1	once	TRBV13	TRBD2	TGTGCCAGCAGCTCGGGACTAGGTTCACGCTCCTACAATGAGCAGTTCTTC	CASSSGLGSRSYNEQFF
TRBJ2-1	NA	TRBV7-2	NA	TGTGCCAGCTATCTCGGGATCCACTACAATGAGCAGTTCTTC	CASYLGIHYNEQFF
TRBJ1-2	NA	TRBV9	NA	TGTGCCAGCAGCGAGGGGGACGAATTAATGGGCTACACCTTC	CASSEGDELMGYTF
TRBJ2-5	NA	TRBV28	TRBD1	TGTGCCAGCAGTTTATGCCCGGGTTTGACAGGGGATCGTAACCAAGAGACCCAGTACTTC	CASSLCPGLTGDRNQETQYF
TRBJ2-1	NA	TRBV11-2	NA	TGTGCCAGCACCTTAGGTACAGAGGGCTATGGGCAGTTCTTC	CASTLGTEGYGQFF
TRBJ2-7	NA	TRBV27	TRBD2	TGTGCCAGCAGTTTAGGGCGGGGGACCTACGAGCAGTACTTC	CASSLGRGTYEQYF
TRBJ2-5	NA	TRBV29-1	NA	TGCAGCGTTGATCAGTACGAGACCCAGTACTTC	CSVDQYETQYF
TRBJ1-2	once	TRBV5-5	NA	TGTGCCAGCAGCTTGGCCCGGGCGGGGGCCTCAAACTATGGCTACACCTTC	CASSLARAGASNYGYTF
TRBJ2-7	NA	TRBV7-9	TRBD1	TGTGCCAGCAGCACCGCCGGGACAGGGGTAAAGAGCTCCTACGAGCAGTACTTC	CASSTAGTGVKSSYEQYF
TRBJ2-5	NA	TRBV7-3	NA	TGTGCCAGCAGCTTAACTGGCGGCCAAGAGACCCAGTACTTC	CASSLTGGQETQYF
TRBJ2-7	NA	TRBV19	NA	TGTGCCAGTAGTACTCGGGACTCCTACGAGCAGTACTTC	CASSTRDSYEQYF
TRBJ1-2	NA	TRBV5-4	NA	TGTGCCAGCAGCTCCCTCGAATTAGGTCGGTATGGCTACACCTTC	CASSSLELGRYGYTF
TRBJ2-1	NA	TRBV4-1	TRBD2	TGCGCCAGCAGCCCCCTACTACGTCTACGACTAGCGATCTCCTACAATGAGCAGTTCTTC	CASSPLLRLRLAISYNEQFF
TRBJ1-2	NA	TRBV30	NA	TGTGCCTGGAGTGTTGGACCCTATGGCTACACCTTC	CAWSVGPYGYTF
TRBJ2-7	NA	TRBV7-9	NA	TGTGCCAGCAGCTCGTCCTCGTCGGGGGAAAACGAGCAGTACTTC	CASSSSSSGENEQYF
TRBJ2-3	NA	TRBV30	NA	TGTGCCTGGAGTGTAAGTAGAAGGGGAACAGATACGCAGTATTTT	CAWSVSRRGTDTQYF
TRBJ1-1	NA	TRBV27	NA	TGTGCCAGCAGGTCGAACACTGAAGCTTTCTTT	CASRSNTEAFF
TRBJ2-5	NA	TRBV9	TRBD2	TGTGCCAGCAGCGTCTCCAGCGGGACGGAGACCCAGTACTTC	CASSVSSGTETQYF
TRBJ2-5	NA	TRBV27	TRBD2	TGTGCCAGCAGTTCTCTAGCGGTCCAAGAGACCCAGTACTTC	CASSSLAVQETQYF
TRBJ1-2	NA	TRBV9	NA	TGTGCCAGCAGCGTAGGACGGGAAGTGCGTTATGGCTACACCTTC	CASSVGREVRYGYTF
TRBJ2-7	NA	TRBV30	NA	TGTGCCTGGAGTGTGGTAGGAGGCTACGAGCAGTACTTC	CAWSVVGGYEQYF
TRBJ1-5	NA	TRBV27	NA	TGTGCCAGCAGTCCGTCGACAGGCCTCAATCAGCCCCAGCATTTT	CASSPSTGLNQPQHF
TRBJ1-3	NA	TRBV2	NA	TGTGCCACCCCTTTCGGTGACACCATATATTTT	CATPFGDTIYF
TRBJ2-1	NA	TRBV27	NA	TGTGCCAGCGGGGCCCCCTGGAATGAGCAGTTCTTC	CASGAPWNEQFF
TRBJ1-5	NA	TRBV7-9	NA	TGTGCCAGCAGTTTAGGGCAAACGACCCAGCATTTT	CASSLGQTTQHF
TRBJ2-3	once	TRBV30	TRBD1	TGTGCCTGGAGCCTACAGGGGGGTCATGCAGATACGCAGTATTTT	CAWSLQGGHADTQYF
TRBJ2-7	NA	TRBV9	NA	TGTGCCAGCAGCGTATCCCCCGGACAGTCCTACGAGCAGTACTTC	CASSVSPGQSYEQYF
TRBJ2-1	NA	TRBV28	NA	TGTGCCAGCGAGGACGTGGGGACAAACAATGAGCAGTTCTTC	CASEDVGTNNEQFF
TRBJ1-5	NA	TRBV19	NA	TGTGCCAGTAGTAGCGGGGGGGGCGTCCAGCCCCAGCATTTT	CASSSGGGVQPQHF
TRBJ2-7	NA	TRBV14	NA	TGTGCCAGCAGCCACCAAAACGGGGTCGAGCAGTACTTC	CASSHQNGVEQYF
TRBJ1-1	once	TRBV18	NA	TGTGCCAGCTCCCCCCGGGTCGTAGAAGCTTTCTTT	CASSPRVVEAFF
TRBJ1-3	NA	TRBV13	NA	TGTGCCAGCAGCCGGAGGGGGTCTGGAAACACCATATATTTT	CASSRRGSGNTIYF
TRBJ1-2	NA	TRBV19	TRBD1	TGTGCCAGTAGTACGGGACAGCTTAACTATGGCTACACCTTC	CASSTGQLNYGYTF
TRBJ2-2	NA	TRBV6-4	TRBD1	TGTGCCACTCGACAGGGGCCCGGGGAGCTGTTTTTT	CATRQGPGELFF
TRBJ2-3	NA	TRBV29-1	TRBD2	TGCAGCGTCACAAAACTAGCGGGAGACACAGATACGCAGTATTTT	CSVTKLAGDTDTQYF
TRBJ2-1	NA	TRBV6-1	TRBD2	TGTGCCAGCAGTGAACTGGGAGGGAATGAGCAGTTCTTC	CASSELGGNEQFF
TRBJ2-7	NA	TRBV9	NA	TGTGCCAGCAGCGTGGATGTAAGGGCTGAGCAGTACTTC	CASSVDVRAEQYF
TRBJ2-3	NA	TRBV15	TRBD2	TGTGCCACCAGCGTACCGAGAAGCGGGAGTAGGAATACGCAGTATTTT	CATSVPRSGSRNTQYF
TRBJ2-5	NA	TRBV29-1	TRBD1	TGCAGCGTTCGAACAGGGGGTGAGACCCAGTACTTC	CSVRTGGETQYF